These 30 T cell receptor beta chains were all obtained from the same sample, sequenced in a study of T cells in tuberculosis. Sequencing used immunoSEQ multiplex PCR; TCRdb keeps in-frame clones, though not all of them. The sample records 25,000 to 35,000 clones, approximately 95% being singletons. The sample was PBMCs. The receptors come from a donor under 30 with latent tuberculosis or without tuberculosis infection.

This sequence joins TRBV28 and TRBJ2-1; 10 bases fit TRBD2. Germline assignment: CDR1 MDHEN and CDR2 SYDVKM. The CDR3 is made up of 13 amino acids. V was clipped by 5 bases and J by 10 bases; unmatched bases: 5. CDR3: CASSPPGLAEQFF. The CDR3 DNA follows: TGTGCCAGCAGTCCTCCGGGACTAGCGGAGCAGTTCTTC.

The genes are TRBV6-1 and TRBJ2-5; a possible D gene is TRBD2 (7 bases). The CDR3 consists of 14 residues. The V and J ends lost 6 bases and 3 bases respectively, with 14 bases between them. The germline gives CDR1 MNHNS, CDR2 SASEGT. CDR3 amino acids: CASRSKGGEETQYF. The CDR3 DNA reads as TGTGCCAGCAGGAGTAAAGGGGGGGAAGAGACCCAGTACTTC.

This chain uses TRBV7-9 with TRBJ2-5, with TRBD1 matching over 7 bases. With V trimmed by 5 bases and J by 3 bases, 3 bases remained unmatched. The CDR3 loop spans 13 amino acids. In germline, CDR1 is SEHNR, CDR2 FQNEAQ (reference sequence). This CDR3 is CASSPGTEETQYF. CDR3 DNA sequence: TGTGCCAGCAGCCCCGGGACAGAAGAGACCCAGTACTTC.

The chain joins TRBV5-1 to TRBJ1-2; 7 bases map to TRBD1. Germline lookup yields CDR1 SGHRS and CDR2 YFSETQ. This CDR3 region has 14 residues. The ends lost 0 bases at V and 8 bases at J; junction bases unmatched: 7. CDR3 DNA: TGCGCCAGCAGCTTGGGGCAGGGGGTCGTCGGCTACACCTTC. Its translation: CASSLGQGVVGYTF.

This clone was observed a single time. This rearrangement joins TRBV6-6 to TRBJ2-3; D uncertain. Germline V gene lookup returns CDR1 MNHNY and CDR2 SVGAGI (reference sequence). The ends were cut back, 0 bases at V and 5 bases at J, with 9 bases in the middle. The CDR3 loop spans 14 amino acids. The CDR3 region has the DNA TGTGCCAGCAGTTACTCGAGTGGGCGAGATACGCAGTATTTT. This sequence encodes CASSYSSGRDTQYF.

V and J are TRBV18 and TRBJ2-7, with a possible D match to TRBD1 (6 bases). Trimming shortened V by 2 bases and J by 7 bases, and 15 bases separated the two germline ends. Germline V gene lookup returns CDR1 KGHSH and CDR2 LQKENI. This CDR3 is 14 amino acids long. CDR3 in DNA: TGTGCCAGCTCACCAAGGGGGTATACGACGGAGCAGTACTTC. Translating it yields CASSPRGYTTEQYF.

Only one count was recorded for this clone. This chain connects TRBV6-5 to TRBJ1-3; D remains ambiguous. Trimming cost V 2 bases and J 0 bases, with 8 bases left between them. Per the germline V gene, CDR1 is MNHEY and CDR2 is SVGAGI. The CDR3 loop spans 15 amino acids. The CDR3 DNA reads as TGTGCCAGCAGTTACCGGTGGAGCTCTGGAAACACCATATATTTT. Translation: CASSYRWSSGNTIYF.

This chain connects TRBV7-2 to TRBJ2-7, with 11 nucleotides matching TRBD2. CDR1 SGHTA and CDR2 FQGNSA come from the germline V gene. This CDR3 spans 15 amino acids. With 3 bases clipped from V and 3 bases from J, the junction kept 4 bases outside the gene matches. This CDR3 is CASSLRLAGYYEQYF. In nucleotides, the CDR3 is TGTGCCAGCAGCTTGAGACTAGCGGGGTACTACGAGCAGTACTTC.

CDR3 amino acids: CASSLAGDTGELFF. As DNA, the CDR3 is TGCGCCAGCAGCCTTGCCGGGGACACCGGGGAGCTGTTTTTT. This chain uses TRBV5-1 with TRBJ2-2; possible D gene TRBD2, 5 bases. The length of the CDR3 is 14 residues. V lost 4 bases to trimming and J lost 3 bases, with 10 bases between them. Germline assignment: CDR1 SGHRS and CDR2 YFSETQ.

The table lists this clone with a few counts. This chain joins TRBV6-4 and TRBJ2-3; TRBD2 aligns across 8 bases. Germline V gives CDR1 MRHNA, CDR2 SNTAGT. This CDR3 is built from 13 residues. J gave up 3 bases and V 4 bases, and 0 bases lay outside the gene matches. CDR3 DNA sequence: TGTGCCAGCAGTGCTAGCGGGACAGATACGCAGTATTTT. Translation gives CASSASGTDTQYF.

The chain carries TRBV6-5 and TRBJ2-3; D unclear. V dropped 8 bases and J dropped 1 base, with 4 bases sitting between them. The germline V gene encodes CDR1 MNHEY and CDR2 SVGAGI. The CDR3 has 11 residues. The CDR3 reads CASGRTDTQYF. The CDR3 DNA follows: TGTGCCAGCGGGCGCACAGATACGCAGTATTTT.

The chain links TRBV30 to TRBJ1-5; tentative D call: TRBD1 (6 bases). Germline CDR1 GTSNPN, CDR2 SVGIG (reference sequence). The CDR3 has 15 amino acids. Trimming stripped 1 base from V and 9 bases from J, with 19 bases between. The CDR3: CAWSAAYREKRPQHF. The CDR3 region has the DNA TGTGCCTGGAGTGCAGCGTACAGGGAGAAGAGGCCCCAGCATTTT.

The rearrangement joins TRBV14 to TRBJ1-1, with 7 bases lining up with TRBD1. Germline V gene sequence: CDR1 SGHDN, CDR2 FVKESK. The CDR3 has 14 residues. The junction had 2 bases not matched to a gene; V was cut back by 0 bases and J by 4 bases. The CDR3 reads CASSQEGGITEAFF. The CDR3 DNA reads as TGTGCCAGCAGCCAAGAAGGGGGCATCACTGAAGCTTTCTTT.

The chain joins TRBV19 to TRBJ1-2, with 9 positions matching TRBD1. With V trimmed by 10 bases and J by 6 bases, 9 bases remained unmatched. This CDR3 region has 13 residues. Germline CDR1 LNHDA, CDR2 SQIVND (reference sequence). The CDR3 spells CATRGQGTNGYTF. Here the CDR3 DNA reads TGTGCCACTAGGGGACAGGGAACGAATGGCTACACCTTC.

The V gene is TRBV4-2, the J gene TRBJ2-5; maybe TRBD2 (6 bases). In germline, CDR1 is LGHNA, CDR2 YNFKEQ. This CDR3 spans 16 amino acids. The ends were cut back, 1 base at V and 5 bases at J, with 17 bases in the middle. The CDR3 loop is CASSQAAGWGEETQYF. The CDR3 nucleotides are TGTGCCAGCAGCCAAGCGGCGGGATGGGGAGAGGAGACCCAGTACTTC.

The chain joins TRBV25-1 to TRBJ2-1; 14 nucleotides align to TRBD2. V was pared by 3 bases and J by 7 bases, with 11 bases of the junction left unmatched. The length of the CDR3 is 18 residues. CDR1 is MGHDK, CDR2 SYGVNS, per germline. CDR3 DNA: TGTGCCAGCAGTGACTCTGGGACTAGCGGGAGTAGGGGAAATGAGCAGTTCTTC. The encoded protein is CASSDSGTSGSRGNEQFF.

CDR3 region: CASSLWASGPYEQYF. In DNA, the CDR3 is TGTGCCAGCAGCTTATGGGCCAGTGGGCCCTACGAGCAGTACTTC. The genes are TRBV7-2 and TRBJ2-7; unclear D gene. The CDR3 has 15 residues. CDR1 is SGHTA, CDR2 FQGNSA, per germline. Trimming removed 2 bases at V and 2 bases at J, with 13 bases between.

This chain connects TRBV6-1 to TRBJ2-7; TRBD2 is a possible D gene (7 bases). V was shortened by 4 bases and J by 4 bases, with 17 bases between the two germline ends. The germline CDR1 and CDR2 sequences are MNHNS and SASEGT. The CDR3 totals 15 residues. CDR3 bases: TGTGCCAGCAGTGGTCCGGGAGGAGGGGGGTACGAGCAGTACTTC. Translated, it gives CASSGPGGGGYEQYF.

The chain combines TRBV6-4 with TRBJ2-1; D uncertain. This CDR3 has 15 amino acids. Trimming removed 0 bases at V and 4 bases at J, with 10 bases between. The germline CDR1 and CDR2 sequences are MRHNA and SNTAGT. DNA for the CDR3: TGTGCCAGCAGTGACTCATTGGCAGGATACAATGAGCAGTTCTTC. It encodes CASSDSLAGYNEQFF.

The chain joins TRBV18 to TRBJ2-7, with D uncertain. The germline gives CDR1 KGHSH, CDR2 LQKENI. V lost 4 bases and J 3 bases, leaving 16 bases between the germline ends. CDR3 size: 15 residues. The CDR3 loop is CASSLLGREDYEQYF. The CDR3 bases are TGTGCCAGCTCACTCCTCGGCCGTGAGGACTACGAGCAGTACTTC.

The V gene is TRBV6-5, the J gene TRBJ1-3; TRBD1 might be the D (5 bases). V gave up 4 bases and J gave up 2 bases, with 12 bases separating them. The CDR3 covers 15 residues. Germline V CDR1 and CDR2: MNHEY, SVGAGI. CDR3 sequence: CASSSTGGTGNTIYF. CDR3 nucleotide sequence: TGTGCCAGCAGTTCGACCGGGGGTACTGGAAACACCATATATTTT.

The V gene is TRBV9, the J gene TRBJ2-1; TRBD1 agrees at 7 bases. Germline V gene sequence: CDR1 SGDLS, CDR2 YYNGEE. The J segment lost 7 bases and the V segment lost 4 bases, leaving 11 bases of the junction unmatched. CDR3 size: 15 residues. CDR3 loop: CASSPRTFRGNEQFF. DNA of the CDR3: TGTGCCAGCAGCCCCCGGACCTTCAGGGGGAATGAGCAGTTCTTC.

The rearrangement uses TRBV28 and TRBJ2-7; 9 bases align to TRBD1. From germline, CDR1 is MDHEN and CDR2 SYDVKM. This CDR3 region has 12 residues. The trim removed 4 bases at V and 7 bases at J, leaving 2 bases unmatched. In DNA form, the CDR3 reads TGTGCCAGCAGTTCAGGACAGGGGGAGCAGTACTTC. This encodes CASSSGQGEQYF.

The chain is built from TRBV7-2 and TRBJ1-2; D might be TRBD1 (6 bases). Deletions cut 4 bases from V and 4 bases from J, with 13 bases between. The length of the CDR3 is 14 residues. Germline CDR1 SGHTA, CDR2 FQGNSA. The DNA of the CDR3 is TGTGCCAGCAGCTCTAGACAGGCTCCCTATGGCTACACCTTC. Encoded protein: CASSSRQAPYGYTF.

In DNA, the CDR3 is TGTGCCAGCAGCGGCCCCCCGGGACTAGCGGGAGTCGGGCAGTTCTTC. Amino acids: CASSGPPGLAGVGQFF. The V and J genes are TRBV5-4 and TRBJ2-1, with TRBD2 matching over 14 bases. The CDR3 totals 16 residues. V was pared by 4 bases and J by 12 bases, with 12 bases of the junction left unmatched. Germline V gives CDR1 SGHNT, CDR2 YYREEE (reference sequence).

V gene TRBV11-2 combines with J gene TRBJ1-3; D is perhaps TRBD1 (5 bases). The V gene lost 3 bases and the J gene lost 3 bases, with 9 bases spanning the gap. This CDR3 has 14 amino acids. Per germline, CDR1 SGHAT and CDR2 FQNNGV. Here the CDR3 DNA reads TGTGCCAGCAGCTTTGGGGCTGGTGGAAACACCATATATTTT. Encoded protein: CASSFGAGGNTIYF.

This clone showed up just once. The junction departs from germline at one end; a sequencing error may be responsible. This rearrangement joins TRBV7-7 to TRBJ2-2; D unclear. The CDR3 runs to 12 residues. CDR1 and CDR2 from the germline V gene are SSHAT and FNYEAQ (reference sequence). The CDR3 is CASSLVHGELFF. For the CDR3, the DNA is TGTGCTAGCAGCTTAGTACACGGGGAGCTGTTTTTT.

The chain employs TRBV28 and TRBJ2-7; 9 bases map to TRBD2. The CDR3 contains 21 residues. Germline V gives CDR1 MDHEN, CDR2 SYDVKM. Unmatched junction bases numbered 28, after V lost 6 bases and J lost 4 bases. The CDR3 here is CASRAAYVAGGPVGHRYEQYF. The CDR3 nucleotides are TGTGCCAGCAGAGCAGCTTACGTTGCGGGAGGGCCGGTGGGGCATCGATACGAGCAGTACTTC.

The rearrangement uses TRBV29-1 and TRBJ2-5, with TRBD1 identical over 9 bases. With 6 bases clipped from V and 1 base from J, the junction kept 6 bases outside the gene matches. Germline V gene sequence: CDR1 SQVTM, CDR2 ANQGSEA. The CDR3 has 14 residues. The CDR3 reads CSVWAGQGQETQYF. The CDR3 DNA is TGCAGCGTCTGGGCGGGACAGGGCCAAGAGACCCAGTACTTC.

The chain links TRBV5-1 to TRBJ2-7; D remains ambiguous. The germline gives CDR1 SGHRS, CDR2 YFSETQ. The V gene lost 5 bases and the J gene lost 2 bases, with 14 bases spanning the gap. The CDR3 extends over 14 amino acids. This CDR3 is CASRDRIGAYEQYF. CDR3 bases: TGCGCCAGCAGGGATAGAATAGGAGCCTACGAGCAGTACTTC.